One and the same sample provided the 22 T cell receptor beta chains below, sequenced in a study of blood T cell repertoires in COVID-19. Using immunoSEQ multiplex PCR, the repertoire was profiled, and TCRdb retains in-frame clones only, with some absent. The table includes about 190,000 clones, about 82% detected once. Sequenced sample: PBMCs or T cells enriched from blood (not recorded which). These receptors were collected from a woman aged 25 to 45 who had recovered from COVID-19.

This chain connects TRBV4-2 to TRBJ2-1, with 13 bases fitting TRBD2. The junction had 4 bases not matched to a gene; V was cut back by 4 bases and J by 4 bases. This CDR3 comprises 16 residues. In germline, CDR1 is LGHNA, CDR2 YNFKEQ. CDR3 DNA: TGTGCCAGCAGCCGCGGACTAGCGGGAGTGTACAATGAGCAGTTCTTC. This gives the protein CASSRGLAGVYNEQFF.

CDR3 nucleotides: TGTGCCAGCAGCTTAGGGGACAGATACAATCAGCCCCAGCATTTT. This encodes CASSLGDRYNQPQHF. J is TRBJ1-5 and V is TRBV7-2; TRBD1 aligns across 7 bases. The CDR3 is 15 residues long. In germline, CDR1 is SGHTA, CDR2 FQGNSA. Losses at the gene ends were 1 base for V and 3 bases for J; bases not matched to a gene: 3. The whole variable domain, filled in from reference TRBV7-2 and TRBJ1-5, reads GAGVSQSPSNKVTEKGKDVELRCDPISGHTALYWYRQSLGQGLEFLIYFQGNSAPDKSGLPSDRFSAERTGGSVSTLTIQRTQQEDSAVYLCASSLGDRYNQPQHFGDGTRLSIL.

This chain joins TRBV4-2 and TRBJ1-1; D possibly corresponds to TRBD1 (5 bases). The V end was cut by 2 bases, the J end by 6 bases, with 22 bases between. Germline CDR1 is LGHNA and CDR2 is YNFKEQ. The CDR3 is 17 residues long. The CDR3 DNA follows: TGTGCCAGCAGCCAAAACGCCGGAAATTCCCAGGGCCCTGAAGCTTTCTTT. Amino acid sequence: CASSQNAGNSQGPEAFF.

CDR3 nucleotide sequence: TGTGCCAGTACCGACAGACAGGGGTTGGAGACCCAGTACTTC. The encoded protein is CASTDRQGLETQYF. The chain recombines TRBV19 with TRBJ2-5, with 8 bases fitting TRBD1. CDR1 is LNHDA, CDR2 SQIVND, per germline (reference sequence). This CDR3 comprises 14 residues. J gave up 5 bases and V 7 bases, and 9 bases lay outside the gene matches.

The chain recombines TRBV6-5 with TRBJ1-1, with 7 nucleotides matching TRBD1. Germline-derived CDR1 and CDR2 are MNHEY and SVGAGI. After removal of 2 bases from V and 0 bases from J, the junction contained 3 bases not matched to a gene. The CDR3 consists of 15 residues. The CDR3 region is CASSYRGQMNTEAFF. CDR3 coding DNA: TGTGCCAGCAGTTACAGGGGACAGATGAACACTGAAGCTTTCTTT.

The rearrangement joins TRBV11-2 to TRBJ2-7; D perhaps matches TRBD2 (6 bases). V lost 1 base and J lost 2, with 12 bases in between. The CDR3 sequence is 15 residues long. The V gene's germline CDR1 is SGHAT and CDR2 FQNNGV. In DNA form, the CDR3 reads TGTGCCAGCAGCTTAGCCCAACTAGCCGCCTACGAGCAGTACTTC. Translating it yields CASSLAQLAAYEQYF.

V is TRBV11-2 and J is TRBJ1-4; tentative D call: TRBD1 (5 bases). Between the trimmed V and J ends, which lost 3 bases and 10 bases, there was a span of 12 bases. CDR1 and CDR2 from the germline V gene are SGHAT and FQNNGV. This CDR3 has 13 amino acids. The CDR3 DNA sequence: TGTGCCAGCAGCTTCTCCGGGGGGGGAAAACTGTTTTTT. Its protein product is CASSFSGGGKLFF. The whole variable domain, filled in from reference TRBV11-2 and TRBJ1-4, reads EAGVAQSPRYKIIEKRQSVAFWCNPISGHATLYWYQQILGQGPKLLIQFQNNGVVDDSQLPKDRFSAERLKGVDSTLKIQPAKLEDSAVYLCASSFSGGGKLFFGSGTQLSVL.

This sequence joins TRBV10-3 and TRBJ2-1; 12 nucleotides agree with TRBD2. CDR1 and CDR2 (germline): ENHRY, SYGVKD. V trimming: 5 bases; J trimming: 5 bases; junction bases outside the gene matches: 1. The length of the CDR3 is 14 residues. The CDR3 DNA is TGTGCCATCAGTTCTAGCGGGAGGGACAATGAGCAGTTCTTC. Protein product: CAISSSGRDNEQFF.

This chain joins TRBV7-2 and TRBJ2-1, with TRBD2 matching over 10 bases. V shed 5 bases, J shed 1 base, and the junction held 11 bases outside the gene matches. Germline CDR1 is SGHTA and CDR2 is FQGNSA. This CDR3 region has 18 residues. Here the CDR3 reads CASSQIAGGLSSYNEQFF. CDR3 sequence (DNA): TGTGCCAGCAGCCAAATAGCGGGAGGCCTGAGTTCCTACAATGAGCAGTTCTTC.

For the CDR3, the DNA is TGTGCCAGCAGTTACTCGGGCGCTGAAGCTTTCTTT. Translation: CASSYSGAEAFF. The chain employs TRBV6-5 and TRBJ1-1; D not certain. Deletions cut 0 bases from V and 6 bases from J, with 5 bases between. Per germline, CDR1 MNHEY and CDR2 SVGAGI. This CDR3 region has 12 residues.

This clone was seen a handful of times. V gene TRBV20-1 combines with J gene TRBJ2-1; tentatively, D is TRBD2 (6 bases). V shed 3 bases and J shed 7 bases, with 13 bases lying between them. The CDR3 runs 13 residues. Germline CDR1 DFQATT, CDR2 SNEGSKA (reference sequence). In DNA, the CDR3 is TGCAGTGCTAGTATGGGACTTCTAAATGAGCAGTTCTTC. It encodes CSASMGLLNEQFF.

The chain combines TRBV25-1 with TRBJ2-7, with TRBD2 identical over 12 bases. V gave up 0 bases and J gave up 4 bases; unmatched junction bases: 7. The CDR3 contains 17 residues. Germline V gene data show CDR1 as MGHDK and CDR2 as SYGVNS. The CDR3 DNA is TGTGCCAGCAGTGAATATTTCCCTAGCGGGAGGGCTTACGAGCAGTACTTC. Translated, it gives CASSEYFPSGRAYEQYF.

The rearrangement joins TRBV10-1 to TRBJ1-5; D possibly corresponds to TRBD1 (5 bases). V dropped 0 bases and J dropped 2 bases, with 14 bases sitting between them. This CDR3 contains 17 residues. Germline V gene sequence: CDR1 WNHNN, CDR2 SYGVQD (reference sequence). The DNA for the CDR3 is TGCGCCAGCAGTGAGTCTCAAGGCAGGGAGGGCAATCAGCCCCAGCATTTT. Residues: CASSESQGREGNQPQHF.

This chain joins TRBV6-5 and TRBJ1-3; D gene uncertain. The V end was cut by 6 bases, the J end by 1 base, with 7 bases between. The CDR3 loop spans 13 amino acids. Germline V gene data show CDR1 as MNHEY and CDR2 as SVGAGI. The CDR3 is CASRSLSGNTIYF. CDR3 coding DNA: TGTGCCAGCAGGTCGCTATCTGGAAACACCATATATTTT.

This clone came up once. For the CDR3, the DNA is TGTGCCATCAACCCCCTACCGGGGACAGCTAAGTCTTATGGCTACACCTTC. Its translation is CAINPLPGTAKSYGYTF. The J gene is TRBJ1-2, the V gene TRBV21-1; the table calls TRBD1, which could not be checked here. TRBV21-1 is a documented pseudogene. CDR3 length equals 17 residues.

The genes are TRBV5-4 and TRBJ2-1; 9 bases fit TRBD1. There are 14 residues in the CDR3. V lost 0 bases to trimming and J lost 6 bases; unmatched junction nucleotides: 1. Germline V gives CDR1 SGHNT, CDR2 YYREEE (reference sequence). The CDR3 DNA sequence: TGTGCCAGCAGCTTGGGGGACAGGGCCAATGAGCAGTTCTTC. Protein: CASSLGDRANEQFF.

The rearrangement uses TRBV20-1 and TRBJ2-3; the D gene is possibly TRBD2 (7 bases). Germline CDR1 reads DFQATT; CDR2 reads SNEGSKA (reference sequence). The V end lost 3 bases, the J end lost 2 bases, and 18 bases lay between the germline ends. CDR3 length: 16 amino acids. The CDR3 DNA reads TGCAGTGCTAGTTGGGCGGGGGCCGGGCTCACAGATACGCAGTATTTT. It encodes CSASWAGAGLTDTQYF.

The chain links TRBV10-3 to TRBJ1-1; D ambiguous. The germline V and J ends were trimmed by 0 bases and 7 bases, with 12 bases remaining between them. This CDR3 is 14 amino acids long. CDR1 ENHRY and CDR2 SYGVKD come from the germline V gene. The CDR3 sequence is CAISESFGRFEAFF. The CDR3 DNA follows: TGTGCCATCAGTGAGTCGTTTGGCCGCTTTGAAGCTTTCTTT.

CDR3 nucleotide sequence: TGTGCCAGCAGCCTCTATTCCCCGGGACAGCGAGGTGAAAAACTGTTTTTT. Its protein is CASSLYSPGQRGEKLFF. The J gene is TRBJ1-4, the V gene TRBV3-1 (or the pseudogene TRBV3-2); 7 positions agree with TRBD1. CDR1 and CDR2 from the germline V gene are LGHDT and YNNKEL (reference sequence). The V gene end was trimmed by 4 bases and the J gene end by 7 bases; junction bases not matched to a gene: 15. This CDR3 has 17 amino acids.

This chain uses TRBV24-1 with TRBJ1-1, with TRBD1 as a possible D gene (6 bases). The germline gives CDR1 KGHDR, CDR2 SFDVKD. This CDR3 is built from 13 residues. The V end was cut by 7 bases, the J end by 4 bases, with 12 bases between. The DNA of the CDR3 is TGTGCCACCAGAGGGGGTTCGGGCACTGAAGCTTTCTTT. Translating gives CATRGGSGTEAFF.

The genes are TRBV6-2 or TRBV6-3 and TRBJ2-5; no clear D. Trimming cost V 5 bases and J 4 bases, with 17 bases left between them. The CDR3 has 15 amino acids. Germline CDR1 is MNHEY and CDR2 is SVGEGT. CDR3: CASSTQLRDPETQYF. The CDR3 DNA reads as TGTGCCAGCAGTACCCAACTCCGAGATCCAGAGACCCAGTACTTC.

This chain joins TRBV28 and TRBJ2-7; TRBD1 is a possible D gene (5 bases). Germline V gene lookup returns CDR1 MDHEN and CDR2 SYDVKM. This CDR3 is built from 14 residues. V dropped 6 bases and J dropped 1 base, with 13 bases sitting between them. The CDR3 sequence: CASRGHIGSYEQYF. The CDR3 nucleotides are TGTGCCAGCAGAGGACATATTGGGTCCTACGAGCAGTACTTC.